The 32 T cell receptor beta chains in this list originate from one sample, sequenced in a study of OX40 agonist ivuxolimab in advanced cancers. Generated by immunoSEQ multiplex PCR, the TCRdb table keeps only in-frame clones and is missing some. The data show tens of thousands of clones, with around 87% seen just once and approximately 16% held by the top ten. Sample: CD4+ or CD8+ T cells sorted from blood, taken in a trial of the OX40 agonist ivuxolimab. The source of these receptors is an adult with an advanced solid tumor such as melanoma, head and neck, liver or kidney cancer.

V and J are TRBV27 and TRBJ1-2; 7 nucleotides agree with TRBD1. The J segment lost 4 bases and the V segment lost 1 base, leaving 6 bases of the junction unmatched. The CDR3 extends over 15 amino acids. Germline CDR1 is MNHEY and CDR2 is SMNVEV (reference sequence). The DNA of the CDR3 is TGTGCCAGCAGTTTATATAGGGGGCTGGTCTATGGCTACACCTTC. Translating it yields CASSLYRGLVYGYTF.

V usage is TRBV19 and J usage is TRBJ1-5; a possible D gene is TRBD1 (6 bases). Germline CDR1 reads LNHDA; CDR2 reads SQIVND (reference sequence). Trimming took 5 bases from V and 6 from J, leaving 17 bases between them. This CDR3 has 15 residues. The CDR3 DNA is TGTGCCAGTAGTCCCCGGACAGAGCGCGGTCAGCCCCAGCATTTT. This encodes CASSPRTERGQPQHF.

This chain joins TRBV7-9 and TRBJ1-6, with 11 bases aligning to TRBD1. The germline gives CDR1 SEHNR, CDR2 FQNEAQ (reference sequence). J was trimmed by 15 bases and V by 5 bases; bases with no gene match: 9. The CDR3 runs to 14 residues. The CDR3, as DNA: TGTGCCAGCAGCCCGGGACAGGGGGTAAGGGACCTCCACTTT. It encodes CASSPGQGVRDLHF.

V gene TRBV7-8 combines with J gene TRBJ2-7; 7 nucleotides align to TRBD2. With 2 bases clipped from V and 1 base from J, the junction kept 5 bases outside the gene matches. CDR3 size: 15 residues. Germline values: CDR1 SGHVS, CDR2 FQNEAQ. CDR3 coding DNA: TGTGCCAGCAGCTTATGGCTAGCGGAGTCCTACGAGCAGTACTTC. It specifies CASSLWLAESYEQYF.

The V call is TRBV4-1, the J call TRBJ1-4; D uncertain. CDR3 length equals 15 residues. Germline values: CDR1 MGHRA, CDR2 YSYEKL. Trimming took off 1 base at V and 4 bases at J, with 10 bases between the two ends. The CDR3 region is CASSQGRGINEKLFF. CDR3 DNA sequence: TGCGCCAGCAGCCAAGGGAGAGGGATTAATGAAAAACTGTTTTTT.

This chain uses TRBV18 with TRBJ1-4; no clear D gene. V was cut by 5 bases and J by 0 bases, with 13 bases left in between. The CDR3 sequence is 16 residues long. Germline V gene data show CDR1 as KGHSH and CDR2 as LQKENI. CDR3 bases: TGTGCCAGCTCAGAATATACAGTGGCAACTAATGAAAAACTGTTTTTT. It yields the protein CASSEYTVATNEKLFF.

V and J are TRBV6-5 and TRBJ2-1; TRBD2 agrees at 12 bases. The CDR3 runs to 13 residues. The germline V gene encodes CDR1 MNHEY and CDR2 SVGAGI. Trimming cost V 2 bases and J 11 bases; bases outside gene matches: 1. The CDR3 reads CASSYGLAGKQFF. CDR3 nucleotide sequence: TGTGCCAGCAGTTACGGACTAGCGGGAAAGCAGTTCTTC.

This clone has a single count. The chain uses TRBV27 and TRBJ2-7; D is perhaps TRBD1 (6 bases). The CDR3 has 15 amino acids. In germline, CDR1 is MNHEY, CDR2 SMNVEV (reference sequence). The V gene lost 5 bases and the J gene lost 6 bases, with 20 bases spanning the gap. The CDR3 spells CASSNPGTPSREQYF. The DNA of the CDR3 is TGTGCCAGCAGTAACCCCGGGACACCTTCTCGCGAGCAGTACTTC.

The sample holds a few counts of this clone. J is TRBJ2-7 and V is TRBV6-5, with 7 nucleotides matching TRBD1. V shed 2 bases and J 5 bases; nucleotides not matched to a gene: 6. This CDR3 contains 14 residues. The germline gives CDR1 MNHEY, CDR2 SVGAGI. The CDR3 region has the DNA TGTGCCAGCAGTTACCTTAGACAGGGTAACGAGCAGTACTTC. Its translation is CASSYLRQGNEQYF.

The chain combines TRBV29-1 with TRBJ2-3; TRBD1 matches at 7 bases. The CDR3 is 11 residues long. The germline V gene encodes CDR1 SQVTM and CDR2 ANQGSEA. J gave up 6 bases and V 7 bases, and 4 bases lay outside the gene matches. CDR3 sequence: CSGETGDTQYF. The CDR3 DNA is TGCAGCGGTGAGACAGGGGATACGCAGTATTTT.

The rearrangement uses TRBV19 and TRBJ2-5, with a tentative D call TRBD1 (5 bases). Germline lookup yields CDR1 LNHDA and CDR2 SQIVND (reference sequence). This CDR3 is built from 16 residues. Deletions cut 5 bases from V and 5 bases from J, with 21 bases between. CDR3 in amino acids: CASSDRSGHNAETQYF. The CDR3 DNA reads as TGTGCCAGTAGTGATCGGTCAGGACACAACGCGGAGACCCAGTACTTC.

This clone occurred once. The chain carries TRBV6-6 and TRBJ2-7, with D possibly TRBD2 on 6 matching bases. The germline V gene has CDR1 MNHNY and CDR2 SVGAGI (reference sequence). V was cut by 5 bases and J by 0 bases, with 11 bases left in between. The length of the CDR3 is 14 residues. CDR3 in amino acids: CASSRPGLSYEQYF. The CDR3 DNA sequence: TGTGCCAGCAGTAGGCCGGGACTCTCCTACGAGCAGTACTTC.

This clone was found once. The CDR3 sequence is CASRAREFGEQYF. CDR3 in DNA: TGTGCCAGCAGAGCGCGGGAGTTCGGGGAGCAGTACTTC. The chain joins TRBV6-5 to TRBJ2-7; 7 nucleotides line up with TRBD2. Germline lookup yields CDR1 MNHEY and CDR2 SVGAGI. J gave up 7 bases and V 6 bases, and 9 bases lay outside the gene matches. The CDR3 sequence is 13 residues long.

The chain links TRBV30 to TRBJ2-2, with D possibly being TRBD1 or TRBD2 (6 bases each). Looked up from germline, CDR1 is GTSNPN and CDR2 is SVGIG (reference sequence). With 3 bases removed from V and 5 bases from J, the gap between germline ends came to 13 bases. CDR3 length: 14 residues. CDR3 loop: CAWRSGAGTGELFF. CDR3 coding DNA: TGTGCCTGGAGGTCGGGGGCGGGGACCGGGGAGCTGTTTTTT.

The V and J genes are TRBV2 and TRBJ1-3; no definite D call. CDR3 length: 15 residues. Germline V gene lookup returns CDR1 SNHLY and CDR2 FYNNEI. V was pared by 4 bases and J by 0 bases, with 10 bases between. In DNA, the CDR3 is TGTGCCAGCAGTGGAGGACTGCGCTCTGGAAACACCATATATTTT. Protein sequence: CASSGGLRSGNTIYF. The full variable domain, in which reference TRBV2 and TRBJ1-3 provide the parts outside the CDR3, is EPEVTQTPSHQVTQMGQEVILRCVPISNHLYFYWYRQILGQKVEFLVSFYNNEISEKSEIFDDQFSVERPDGSNFTLKIRSTKLEDSAMYFCASSGGLRSGNTIYFGEGSWLTVV.

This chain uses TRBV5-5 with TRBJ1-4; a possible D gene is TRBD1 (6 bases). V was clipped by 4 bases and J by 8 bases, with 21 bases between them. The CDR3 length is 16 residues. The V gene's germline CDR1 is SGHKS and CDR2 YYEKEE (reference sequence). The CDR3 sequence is CASSPTAGGGREKLFF. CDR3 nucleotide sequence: TGTGCCAGCAGCCCTACCGCCGGAGGGGGTCGCGAAAAACTGTTTTTT.

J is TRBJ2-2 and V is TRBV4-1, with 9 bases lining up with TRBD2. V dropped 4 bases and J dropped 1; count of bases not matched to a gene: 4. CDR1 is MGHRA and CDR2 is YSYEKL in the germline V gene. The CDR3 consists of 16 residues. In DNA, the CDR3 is TGCGCCAGCAGCCCGACTAGCGGATTGAACACCGGGGAGCTGTTTTTT. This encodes CASSPTSGLNTGELFF.

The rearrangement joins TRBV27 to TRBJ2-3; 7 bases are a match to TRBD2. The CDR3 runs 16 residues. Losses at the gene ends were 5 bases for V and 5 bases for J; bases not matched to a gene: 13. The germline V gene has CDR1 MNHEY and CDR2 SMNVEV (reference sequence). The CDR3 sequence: CASSRGGIPKKDTQYF. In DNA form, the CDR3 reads TGTGCCAGCAGTAGGGGAGGGATCCCCAAAAAAGATACGCAGTATTTT.

In nucleotides, the CDR3 is TGTGCCAGCAGCCAAAGGGGGACAGGAGGGGAGACCCAGTACTTC. It specifies CASSQRGTGGETQYF. This chain uses TRBV11-3 with TRBJ2-5; 8 bases map to TRBD1. This CDR3 contains 15 residues. J lost 5 bases, V lost 5 bases, and 10 bases had no gene match. In germline, CDR1 is SGHNT, CDR2 YENEEA.

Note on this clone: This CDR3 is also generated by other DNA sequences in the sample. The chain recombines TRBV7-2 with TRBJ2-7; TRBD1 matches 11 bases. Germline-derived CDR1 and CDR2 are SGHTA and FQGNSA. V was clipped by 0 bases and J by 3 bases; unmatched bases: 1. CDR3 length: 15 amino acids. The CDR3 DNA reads TGTGCCAGCAGCTTAGCGGGGACAGGGGGCTACGAGCAGTACTTC. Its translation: CASSLAGTGGYEQYF.

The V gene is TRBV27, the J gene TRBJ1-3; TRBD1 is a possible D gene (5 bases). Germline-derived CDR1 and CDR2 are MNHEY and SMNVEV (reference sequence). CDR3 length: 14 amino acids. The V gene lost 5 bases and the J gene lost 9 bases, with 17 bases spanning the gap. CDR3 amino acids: CASSPGTGSGTIYF. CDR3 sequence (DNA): TGTGCCAGCAGTCCGGGGACGGGAAGCGGCACCATATATTTT.

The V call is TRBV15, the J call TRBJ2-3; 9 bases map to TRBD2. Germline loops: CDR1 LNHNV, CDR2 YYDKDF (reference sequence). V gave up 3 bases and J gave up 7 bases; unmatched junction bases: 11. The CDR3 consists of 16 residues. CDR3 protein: CATSRLSGRDWNTQYF. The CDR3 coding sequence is TGTGCCACCAGCAGGCTTAGCGGGAGAGATTGGAATACGCAGTATTTT.

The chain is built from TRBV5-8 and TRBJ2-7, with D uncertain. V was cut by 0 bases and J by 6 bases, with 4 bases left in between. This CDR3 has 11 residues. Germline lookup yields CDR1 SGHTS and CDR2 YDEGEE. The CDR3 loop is CASSLGGEQYF. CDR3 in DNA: TGTGCCAGCAGCTTGGGCGGCGAGCAGTACTTC.

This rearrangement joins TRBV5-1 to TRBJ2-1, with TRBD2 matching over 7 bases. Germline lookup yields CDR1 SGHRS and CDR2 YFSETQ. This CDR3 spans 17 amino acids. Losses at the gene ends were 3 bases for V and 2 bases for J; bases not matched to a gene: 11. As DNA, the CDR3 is TGCGCCAGCAGCTCCTCCTCATCTAGCGGACCCTACAATGAGCAGTTCTTC. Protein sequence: CASSSSSSSGPYNEQFF.

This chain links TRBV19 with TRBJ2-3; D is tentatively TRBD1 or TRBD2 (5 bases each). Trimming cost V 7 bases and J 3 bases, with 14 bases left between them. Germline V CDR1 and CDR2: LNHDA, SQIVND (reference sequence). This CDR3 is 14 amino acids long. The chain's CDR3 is CASTSEGYTDTQYF. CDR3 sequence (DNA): TGTGCCAGTACCAGCGAGGGGTATACAGATACGCAGTATTTT.

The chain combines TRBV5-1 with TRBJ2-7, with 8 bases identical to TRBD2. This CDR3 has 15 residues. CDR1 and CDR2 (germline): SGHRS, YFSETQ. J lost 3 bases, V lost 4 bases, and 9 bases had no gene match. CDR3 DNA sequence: TGCGCCAGCAGCGTGGAACCCCTAGCGGGCTACGAGCAGTACTTC. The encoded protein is CASSVEPLAGYEQYF.

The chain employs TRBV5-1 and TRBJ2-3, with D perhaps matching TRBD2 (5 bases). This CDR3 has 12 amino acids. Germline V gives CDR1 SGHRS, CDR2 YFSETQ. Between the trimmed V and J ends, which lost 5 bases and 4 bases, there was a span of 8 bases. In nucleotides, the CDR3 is TGCGCCAGCAGGAGGGCAGCAGATACGCAGTATTTT. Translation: CASRRAADTQYF.

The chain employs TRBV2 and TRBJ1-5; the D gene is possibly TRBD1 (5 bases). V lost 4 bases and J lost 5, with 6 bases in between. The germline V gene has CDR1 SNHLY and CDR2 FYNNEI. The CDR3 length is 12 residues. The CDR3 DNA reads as TGTGCCAGCAGTGGAGGGGATCAGCCCCAGCATTTT. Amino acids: CASSGGDQPQHF. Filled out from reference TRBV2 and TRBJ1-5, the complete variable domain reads EPEVTQTPSHQVTQMGQEVILRCVPISNHLYFYWYRQILGQKVEFLVSFYNNEISEKSEIFDDQFSVERPDGSNFTLKIRSTKLEDSAMYFCASSGGDQPQHFGDGTRLSIL.

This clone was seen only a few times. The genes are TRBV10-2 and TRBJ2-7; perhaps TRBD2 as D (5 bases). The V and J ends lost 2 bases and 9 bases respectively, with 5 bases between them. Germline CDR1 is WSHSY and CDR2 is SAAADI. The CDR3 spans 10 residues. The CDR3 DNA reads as TGCGCCAGCAGTGAGGAGGGGCAGTACTTC. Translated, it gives CASSEEGQYF.

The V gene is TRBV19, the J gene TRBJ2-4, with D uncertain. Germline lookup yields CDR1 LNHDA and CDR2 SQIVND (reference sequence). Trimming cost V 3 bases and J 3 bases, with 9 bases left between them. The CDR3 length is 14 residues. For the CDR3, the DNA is TGTGCCAGTAGTATTCAGTCATTCAAAAACATTCAGTACTTC. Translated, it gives CASSIQSFKNIQYF.

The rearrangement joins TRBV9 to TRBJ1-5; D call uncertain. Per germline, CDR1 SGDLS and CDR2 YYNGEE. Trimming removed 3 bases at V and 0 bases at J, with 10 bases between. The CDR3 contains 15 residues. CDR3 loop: CASSAQKSSNQPQHF. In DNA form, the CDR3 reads TGTGCCAGCAGCGCCCAAAAAAGTAGCAATCAGCCCCAGCATTTT.

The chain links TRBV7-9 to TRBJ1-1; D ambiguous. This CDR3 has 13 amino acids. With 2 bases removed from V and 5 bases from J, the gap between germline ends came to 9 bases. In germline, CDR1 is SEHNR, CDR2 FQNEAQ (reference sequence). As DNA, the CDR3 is TGTGCCAGCAGCTTAATTTCTGGGACTGAAGCTTTCTTT. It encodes CASSLISGTEAFF.